The sequence of this T cell receptor beta chain was determined in a study of cytomegalovirus exposure and HLA in healthy donors. Study-level points and caveats: Upon later analysis, HLA-associated TCR beta chains proved more clonally expanded than other, equally common chains.

This clone was seen just once. The antigen is unknown. Trimming left V 4 bases short and J 6 bases short, with 13 bases between. Germline V CDR1 and CDR2: SGHRS, YFSETQ. CDR3 length: 14 residues. With 60 Vbeta and 13 Jbeta primers, the PCR was carried out. The table came from immunoSEQ multiplex PCR; TCRdb's copy has only in-frame clones and leaves some out. This sample yields some 150,000 clones, of which roughly 70% are seen a single time; 6% to 8.5% belongs to the top ten. The chain couples TRBV5-1 to TRBJ2-2; D gene unclear. The sequence came from a man aged 30-40 years in good health and CMV-seronegative. The sample consisted of PBMCs. In DNA, the CDR3 is TGCGCCAGCAGCCCCCTTGGCGGCCCCGGGGAGCTGTTTTTT. Translation gives CASSPLGGPGELFF.